The 30 T cell receptor beta chains reported below all come from one sample, sequenced in a study of CD8 T cells in ankylosing spondylitis (dated by TCRdb to 2017 to 2019). Overall study outcomes, separate from this receptor: Blood from ankylosing spondylitis patients appeared to be characterized by a TCR beta motif made up of several highly homologous amino acid variants.

Libraries were constructed by 5' RACE. Instrument on record: Illumina HiSeq 2500. TCRdb redid the processing of the public reads, applying fastp at Q25 and MiXCR, and retained in-frame beta chains. All rows with the same CDR3 protein become a single entry with the most common DNA and genes. The sample records 400,000 or so distinct CDR3 sequences, around 26% of which are singletons. Of the sample, about 1% is held by the ten largest clones. Antigen specificity for these receptors is unknown. The sample consisted of blood, either unsorted or a sorted T cell fraction (not recorded which). These receptors all stem from a male donor with ankylosing spondylitis.

This clonotype has a handful of counts. The rearrangement uses TRBV5-1 and TRBJ2-1; D remains unclear. Germline lookup yields CDR1 SGHRS and CDR2 YFSETQ. The CDR3 loop spans 13 amino acids. V was cut by 6 bases and J by 2 bases, with 9 bases left in between. The CDR3 sequence: CASTPGAYNEQFF. The CDR3 nucleotides read TGCGCCAGCACCCCCGGAGCCTACAATGAGCAGTTCTTC.

The chain couples TRBV5-1 to TRBJ1-1; D might be TRBD1 (5 bases). This CDR3 comprises 16 residues. The ends were cut back, 4 bases at V and 1 base at J, with 17 bases in the middle. From germline, CDR1 is SGHRS and CDR2 YFSETQ. In DNA form, the CDR3 reads TGCGCCAGCAGCCCTGCCCAGGGACCCTGGAACACTGAAGCTTTCTTT. It is translated as CASSPAQGPWNTEAFF.

The gene calls are TRBV27 and TRBJ1-1, with 10 bases matching TRBD1. Germline V gene sequence: CDR1 MNHEY, CDR2 SMNVEV (reference sequence). V lost 6 bases, J lost 4 bases, and 5 bases stayed unmatched. The CDR3 has 14 residues. CDR3 loop: CASRTGGRSTEAFF. As DNA, the CDR3 is TGTGCCAGCAGGACAGGGGGCAGGAGCACTGAAGCTTTCTTT.

This clonotype has only a few counts. The gene calls are TRBV5-1 and TRBJ2-1, with 8 nucleotides matching TRBD2. J was trimmed by 7 bases and V by 2 bases; bases with no gene match: 17. Germline values: CDR1 SGHRS, CDR2 YFSETQ. CDR3 length: 18 residues. The CDR3 coding sequence is TGCGCCAGCAGCTTTCACGGGTCCAGCGGGAGAGGGGCGAATGAGCAGTTCTTC. Encoded protein: CASSFHGSSGRGANEQFF.

This clonotype has only one observation. The rearrangement uses TRBV20-1 and TRBJ2-5; D may be TRBD2 (5 bases). The CDR3 is 13 residues long. The germline V and J ends were trimmed by 2 bases and 4 bases, with 11 bases remaining between them. Looked up from germline, CDR1 is DFQATT and CDR2 is SNEGSKA (reference sequence). CDR3 sequence (DNA): TGCAGTGCTAGATTGTTAGCGAGAGAGACCCAGTACTTC. It encodes CSARLLARETQYF.

The V call is TRBV12-3 or TRBV12-4, the J call TRBJ2-7, with D perhaps TRBD2 (7 bases). The V end lost 0 bases, the J end lost 3 bases, and 9 bases lay between the germline ends. CDR3 length: 14 residues. The CDR3 DNA reads as TGTGCCAGCAGTTTAGCGGGAGGGGGCTACGAGCAGTACGTC. Protein product: CASSLAGGGYEQYV.

This clonotype has more than one count but fewer than ten. This chain joins TRBV20-1 and TRBJ2-2; 7 bases align to TRBD2. Trimming took 4 bases from V and 3 from J; bases not matched to a gene: 5. The CDR3 is made up of 14 amino acids. Germline CDR1 and CDR2: DFQATT and SNEGSKA (reference sequence). This chain's CDR3 is CSATAGVDTGELFF. The DNA of the CDR3 is TGCAGTGCTACGGCGGGAGTAGACACCGGGGAGCTGTTTTTT.

This clonotype turned up a few times. The gene calls are TRBV20-1 and TRBJ1-6; possibly TRBD1 for D (5 bases). Trimming took off 6 bases at V and 7 bases at J, with 16 bases between the two ends. The CDR3 runs to 14 residues. Germline V gene sequence: CDR1 DFQATT, CDR2 SNEGSKA (reference sequence). The CDR3 DNA follows: TGCAGTGCCCAAGTCGGGGGTGTCAATTCACCCCTCCACTTT. It is translated as CSAQVGGVNSPLHF.

The V call is TRBV24-1, the J call TRBJ1-1; TRBD1 might be the D (5 bases). V was pared by 5 bases and J by 10 bases, with 13 bases between. The CDR3 length is 12 residues. CDR1 KGHDR and CDR2 SFDVKD come from the germline V gene. The CDR3 region is CATSARGGIAFF. The CDR3 region has the DNA TGTGCCACCAGTGCGCGCGGGGGAATAGCTTTCTTT.

This rearrangement joins TRBV20-1 to TRBJ1-5, with 8 bases lining up with TRBD1. The junction had 3 bases not matched to a gene; V was cut back by 2 bases and J by 0 bases. Germline V gene sequence: CDR1 DFQATT, CDR2 SNEGSKA (reference sequence). The CDR3 contains 15 residues. Here the CDR3 DNA reads TGCAGTGCTAGACAGGGGGCTCATAGCAATCAGCCCCAGCATTTT. It codes for CSARQGAHSNQPQHF.

This clonotype was seen at least ten times. The gene calls are TRBV7-9 and TRBJ1-5; 10 bases are shared with TRBD1. J was trimmed by 6 bases and V by 4 bases; bases with no gene match: 6. Germline-derived CDR1 and CDR2 are SEHNR and FQNEAQ (reference sequence). The CDR3 is 15 amino acids. CDR3 loop: CASSSGQGVAQPQHF. For the CDR3, the DNA is TGTGCCAGCAGCTCAGGACAGGGGGTCGCTCAGCCCCAGCATTTT.

The CDR3 spells CASSPDGNLNQPQHF. CDR3 bases: TGTGCCAGCAGCCCTGATGGAAACCTCAATCAGCCCCAGCATTTT. The chain links TRBV12-3 or TRBV12-4 to TRBJ1-5; D unresolved. With 6 bases removed from V and 3 bases from J, the gap between germline ends came to 15 bases. This CDR3 contains 15 residues.

V gene TRBV4-1 combines with J gene TRBJ2-1; no firm D call. With 2 bases removed from V and 5 bases from J, the gap between germline ends came to 4 bases. Germline assignment: CDR1 MGHRA and CDR2 YSYEKL. This CDR3 spans 12 amino acids. The CDR3 loop is CASSQRDNEQFF. The CDR3 region has the DNA TGCGCCAGCAGCCAAAGGGACAATGAGCAGTTCTTC.

This clonotype was seen only a few times. The CDR3 DNA reads as TGTGCCAGCAGCCAATGGGACGGTGGCAATCAGCCCCAGCATTTT. Amino acid sequence: CASSQWDGGNQPQHF. This sequence joins TRBV4-2 and TRBJ1-5; D perhaps matches TRBD1 (5 bases). CDR1 LGHNA and CDR2 YNFKEQ come from the germline V gene. This CDR3 comprises 15 residues. The V end was cut by 2 bases, the J end by 2 bases, with 10 bases between.

There are a few counts of this clonotype. V usage is TRBV29-1 and J usage is TRBJ2-1; 8 nucleotides line up with TRBD2. J lost 7 bases, V lost 1 base, and 6 bases had no gene match. CDR1 is SQVTM, CDR2 ANQGSEA, per germline. The CDR3 length is 14 residues. The CDR3 DNA follows: TGCAGCGTTGAAGTAAGCGGGAGTCAGAATGAGCAGTTCTTC. Translating it yields CSVEVSGSQNEQFF.

A few counts support this clonotype. The V and J genes are TRBV7-2 and TRBJ2-1, with TRBD2 matching over 7 bases. V lost 3 bases and J lost 1; bases outside the gene matches: 3. The CDR3 has 15 amino acids. Germline CDR1 SGHTA, CDR2 FQGNSA. The DNA for the CDR3 is TGTGCCAGCAGCTTCTTGGGAGGGTCCTACAATGAGCAGTTCTTC. Its protein product is CASSFLGGSYNEQFF.

The rearrangement uses TRBV29-1 and TRBJ2-1, with 14 bases fitting TRBD2. There are 20 residues in the CDR3. CDR1 is SQVTM and CDR2 is ANQGSEA in the germline V gene. V lost 8 bases, J lost 0 bases, and 18 bases stayed unmatched. The CDR3 reads CSPGTGTSGSALASYNEQFF. DNA of the CDR3: TGCAGCCCCGGGACGGGGACTAGCGGGAGCGCCTTAGCCTCCTACAATGAGCAGTTCTTC.

The V call is TRBV6-2 or TRBV6-3, the J call TRBJ2-1, with D hard to call. From germline, CDR1 is MNHEY and CDR2 SVGEGT. The CDR3 sequence is 13 residues long. V was shortened by 6 bases and J by 2 bases, with 8 bases between the two germline ends. CDR3 coding DNA: TGTGCCAGCAGGCCCACAACCTACAATGAGCAGTTCTTC. Translating gives CASRPTTYNEQFF.

This clonotype was seen more than once but under ten times. This chain links TRBV10-3 with TRBJ2-7; D perhaps matches TRBD2 (6 bases). The germline V and J ends were trimmed by 6 bases and 5 bases, with 17 bases remaining between them. The CDR3 covers 14 residues. Germline-derived CDR1 and CDR2 are ENHRY and SYGVKD. CDR3 loop: CAISRGRDSNEQYF. The CDR3 DNA sequence: TGTGCCATCAGCCGTGGGCGGGATAGCAACGAGCAGTACTTC.

The chain is built from TRBV20-1 and TRBJ1-1, with D tentatively TRBD1 (5 bases). V was trimmed by 4 bases and J by 7 bases, leaving 10 bases between them. The CDR3 is 11 amino acids. CDR1 is DFQATT, CDR2 SNEGSKA, per germline (reference sequence). In DNA form, the CDR3 reads TGCAGTGCTACTGGGGGTGGTGAAGCTTTCTTT. Amino acid sequence: CSATGGGEAFF.

The CDR3 is CASSPGTDGNTIYF. CDR3 sequence (DNA): TGCGCCAGCAGCCCAGGGACAGATGGAAACACCATATATTTT. The chain has TRBV5-1 and TRBJ1-3; TRBD1 agrees at 7 bases. The CDR3 is 14 amino acids. V was pared by 4 bases and J by 3 bases, with 4 bases of the junction left unmatched. Germline V CDR1 and CDR2: SGHRS, YFSETQ. Using reference TRBV5-1 and TRBJ1-3 for the parts outside the CDR3, the full variable domain is KAGVTQTPRYLIKTRGQQVTLSCSPISGHRSVSWYQQTPGQGLQFLFEYFSETQRNKGNFPGRFSGRQFSNSRSEMNVSTLELGDSALYLCASSPGTDGNTIYFGEGSWLTVV.

This sequence joins TRBV19 and TRBJ2-1, with D perhaps TRBD1 (6 bases). CDR3 length: 14 amino acids. The V end was cut by 7 bases, the J end by 9 bases, with 19 bases between. Germline CDR1 reads LNHDA; CDR2 reads SQIVND (reference sequence). CDR3 sequence reads: CASTKDRDLLEQFF. CDR3 bases: TGTGCCAGTACAAAGGACAGAGACTTACTTGAGCAGTTCTTC.

A remark on this clonotype: One base away lies a much larger clone, so this may be a sequencing read error. The chain combines TRBV24-1 with TRBJ2-3, with D perhaps TRBD1 (5 bases). The CDR3 runs to 13 residues. Germline loops: CDR1 KGHDR, CDR2 SFDVKD. Between the trimmed V and J ends, which lost 6 bases and 0 bases, there was a span of 6 bases. The CDR3 is CATSTGSTDTQYF. The CDR3 nucleotides are TGTGCCACCAGTACAGGTAGCACAGATACGCAGTATTTT.

V gene TRBV21-1 combines with J gene TRBJ1-1. TRBV21-1 is deemed a pseudogene. The CDR3 length is 14 residues. CDR3 amino acids: CASSKGRENTEAFF. In DNA form, the CDR3 reads TGTGCCAGCAGCAAAGGGAGGGAGAACACTGAAGCTTTCTTT.

V gene TRBV20-1 combines with J gene TRBJ1-4, with TRBD1 matching 9 bases. The CDR3 is 13 amino acids. Per the germline V gene, CDR1 is DFQATT and CDR2 is SNEGSKA (reference sequence). The CDR3 protein is CRGQGTTNEKLFF. DNA of the CDR3: TGCAGAGGACAGGGGACGACTAATGAAAAACTGTTTTTT.

This clonotype was observed a handful of times. J is TRBJ2-1 and V is TRBV3-1, with TRBD2 identical over 8 bases. The CDR3 sequence is 17 residues long. Looked up from germline, CDR1 is LGHDT and CDR2 is YNNKEL (reference sequence). V lost 0 bases and J lost 5; bases outside the gene matches: 9. Here the CDR3 reads CASSQEETSGRDNEQFF. In DNA form, the CDR3 reads TGTGCCAGCAGCCAAGAAGAAACTAGCGGCCGGGACAATGAGCAGTTCTTC.

This clonotype has a handful of counts. DNA for the CDR3: TGCAGTGCCCAGGGCCGTCTCAATAATTCACCCCTCCACTTT. Amino acids: CSAQGRLNNSPLHF. V usage is TRBV20-1 and J usage is TRBJ1-6; maybe TRBD1 (5 bases). From germline, CDR1 is DFQATT and CDR2 SNEGSKA (reference sequence). V was trimmed by 6 bases and J by 5 bases, leaving 14 bases between them. This CDR3 has 14 amino acids.

The rearrangement joins TRBV5-6 to TRBJ2-3, with D perhaps TRBD2 (6 bases). The ends were cut back, 0 bases at V and 2 bases at J, with 13 bases in the middle. The CDR3 loop spans 16 amino acids. Per germline, CDR1 SGHDT and CDR2 YYEEEE. The CDR3 is CASSLGRGWNTDTQYF. CDR3 sequence (DNA): TGTGCCAGCAGCTTGGGGCGGGGCTGGAACACAGATACGCAGTATTTT.

This chain connects TRBV12-3 or TRBV12-4 to TRBJ1-5; D is unresolved. V lost 6 bases and J lost 1, with 10 bases in between. The CDR3 runs 14 residues. CDR3 coding DNA: TGTGCCAGCAGCAAAACACGGAGCAATCAGCCCCAGCATTTT. Its protein is CASSKTRSNQPQHF.

This clonotype came up a few times. The chain has TRBV20-1 and TRBJ2-7, with 10 bases lining up with TRBD1. J lost 4 bases, V lost 5 bases, and 11 bases had no gene match. The CDR3 totals 15 residues. The germline gives CDR1 DFQATT, CDR2 SNEGSKA (reference sequence). The CDR3 region is CSAAPLTGGTYEQYF. In DNA, the CDR3 is TGCAGTGCTGCACCTCTGACAGGGGGCACGTACGAGCAGTACTTC.